This TCR beta chain is drawn from a study of identical twins. Study outcomes and limitations: Shared out-of-frame alpha sequences (those common to twins) showed excess low generation probability. Within cord blood, abundant beta clonotypes carried fewer insertions, but memory repertoires showed no such trend.

Template switching introduced a universal primer site, and the cDNA bore unique molecular identifiers. TCRdb re-analysed the 5' RACE reads in MiXCR, keeping a single row per CDR3 protein. The table has 450,000 to 500,000 distinct CDR3 sequences, 13% to 15% seen once; the top ten hold more than 0.8%. This clonotype has a handful of counts. The antigen is unknown. The CDR3 is made up of 18 amino acids. The V and J ends lost 6 bases and 8 bases, in that order; junction bases with no gene match: 21. The germline V gene has CDR1 MNHNS and CDR2 SASEGT. These data are also associated with another study on yellow fever vaccine responses in identical twins.

The V and J genes are TRBV6-1 and TRBJ2-2; 7 nucleotides match TRBD2. The TCR sequence derives from a woman aged 18-29 years in good health. Material for sequencing was CD4+ T cells sorted from blood. CDR3 amino acids: CASREHRWREGRRGELFF. CDR3 nucleotide sequence: TGTGCCAGCAGGGAACACCGGTGGAGGGAGGGGCGGAGAGGGGAGCTGTTTTTT.